The TCR beta chain described here comes from a study of T cell repertoires in cytomegalovirus infection. In the study overall: Used in the study were CMV epitopes, some recently identified and HLA-C-restricted, others well-studied and HLA-B-restricted.

Study-level results: There were HLA-C-restricted CMV-specific TCR beta clonotypes dominating the ex vivo response. Carriers of CMV plus the relevant HLA were identified by cumulative public TCR beta family frequency.

TCRdb re-derived calls from the reads in MiXCR, one entry per CDR3 protein. The repertoire includes 700,000 to 950,000 distinct CDR3 sequences, over 25% of them detected once, and around 12% sits in the top ten. Turning to this clonotype: Its antigen is unknown. A single base separates this from a much larger clone, so it may be a read error.

Specimen: cultured CD8+ T cells from PBMCs, collected from culture after CMV antigen stimulation. The sequence was obtained from a human donor in good health (CMV status not recorded). Some clones in this sample may be carry-over from other donors' samples.

This CDR3 reads CTSSRDSLMNTEAFF. CDR3 sequence (DNA): TGTACCAGCAGTAGGGACAGCTTAATGAACACTGAAGCTTTCTTT. V is TRBV7-2 and J is TRBJ1-1; TRBD1 agrees at 7 bases. CDR3 length: 15 amino acids. Germline lookup yields CDR1 SGHTA and CDR2 FQGNSA. Losses at the gene ends were 6 bases for V and 0 bases for J; bases not matched to a gene: 7.